These 2 T cell receptor beta chains originate from one sample sequenced in a study of blood T cell repertoires in COVID-19. TCRdb keeps only in-frame clones here, not all; method: immunoSEQ multiplex PCR. The sample carries tens of thousands of clones, roughly 80% recorded once. The specimen sequenced was peripheral blood. The receptor set was obtained from a man in his 70s with acute or convalescent COVID-19.

The rearrangement links TRBV5-6 to TRBJ2-6; D unresolved. The V gene lost 2 bases and the J gene lost 1 base, with 10 bases spanning the gap. CDR1 SGHDT and CDR2 YYEEEE come from the germline V gene. The CDR3 consists of 16 residues. CDR3 sequence reads: CASSFFERSGANVLTF. DNA for the CDR3: TGTGCCAGCAGCTTCTTTGAGAGGTCTGGGGCCAACGTCCTGACTTTC.

In its sample, this clone was seen a few times. The rearrangement links TRBV2 to TRBJ1-2; 7 bases fit TRBD1. The V gene end was trimmed by 6 bases and the J gene end by 4 bases; junction bases not matched to a gene: 14. CDR3 length: 16 amino acids. CDR1 and CDR2 from the germline V gene are SNHLY and FYNNEI. The CDR3 loop is CASRKGTAALSYGYTF. CDR3 bases: TGTGCCAGCAGGAAAGGGACAGCCGCCCTATCCTATGGCTACACCTTC.